This TCR beta chain appears in the sequencing data of a study of vaccination effects on CD4 cells after COVID-19. This clone was picked up a small number of times. What it recognizes is unknown. The table came from immunoSEQ multiplex PCR; TCRdb's copy has only in-frame clones and leaves some out. The sample carries about 73,000 clones, 78% recorded once. Ahead of sequencing, the ViraFEST assay grew antigen-specific CD4+ T cells using viral peptide pools. Investigators separated out CD4+ T cells once around nine days of culture had passed. Vaccine recipients had no previous SARS-CoV-2 infection; their nucleocapsid antibodies were negative. This CDR3 spans 13 amino acids. Losses at the gene ends were 6 bases for V and 4 bases for J; bases not matched to a gene: 2. Germline V lookup: CDR1 MDHEN, CDR2 SYDVKM.

The sequence was obtained from a human donor who received a COVID-19 vaccine. The sequenced sample was CD4+ T cells from PBMCs cultured with SARS-CoV-2 spike peptides, obtained before COVID-19 vaccination. The chain has TRBV28 and TRBJ1-5, with TRBD1 matching 8 bases. In DNA, the CDR3 is TGTGCCAGCAGATGGACAGGGAATCAGCCCCAGCATTTT. Amino acid sequence: CASRWTGNQPQHF.